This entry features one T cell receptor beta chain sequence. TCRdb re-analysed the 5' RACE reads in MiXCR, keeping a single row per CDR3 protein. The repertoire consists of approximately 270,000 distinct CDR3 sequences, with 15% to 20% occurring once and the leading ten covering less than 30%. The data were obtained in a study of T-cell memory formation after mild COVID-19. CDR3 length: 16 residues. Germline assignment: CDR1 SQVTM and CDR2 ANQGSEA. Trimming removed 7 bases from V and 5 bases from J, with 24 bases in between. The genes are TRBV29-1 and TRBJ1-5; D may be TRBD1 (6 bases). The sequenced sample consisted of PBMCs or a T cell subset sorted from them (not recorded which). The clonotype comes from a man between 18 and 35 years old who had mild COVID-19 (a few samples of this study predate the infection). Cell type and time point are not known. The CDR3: CSDPAGGPRGYQPQHF. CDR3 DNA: TGCAGCGATCCTGCTGGAGGGCCCAGGGGTTATCAGCCCCAGCATTTT.